This T cell receptor beta chain was captured in a study of glioma-infiltrating T cells after dendritic cell vaccination. Details on this clone: Its antigen is as yet unknown.

Findings and caveats of the study: Estimated pretreatment TIL content predicted outcome after dendritic cell vaccination.

Time point defined: after dendritic cell vaccination, including at tumor progression/relapse. Up to 2 ug genomic DNA was used for TCRB CDR3 amplification. Assay used: immunoSEQ multiplex PCR; TCRdb lists only in-frame clones, some missing. The repertoire consists of 99,000 or so clones, with approximately 80% occurring once and the leading ten covering about 5.5%. The CDR3 loop spans 16 amino acids. The V gene's germline CDR1 is LGHNA and CDR2 YNFKEQ. V was cut by 4 bases and J by 1 base, with 16 bases left in between. The source is a human donor with glioblastoma. This chain uses TRBV4-2 with TRBJ1-1, with D unclear. The input for sequencing was blood, taken after dendritic cell vaccination. CDR3 loop: CASSRASEHANTEAFF. CDR3 bases: TGTGCCAGCAGCCGGGCGAGTGAGCATGCGAACACTGAAGCTTTCTTT.